The 7 T cell receptor beta chains below were found in one sample sequenced in a study of long-term antiretroviral therapy in people with HIV. Survey-level immunoSEQ v3.0 assays were run. Repertoires were generated with immunoSEQ multiplex PCR, while TCRdb's copy carries only in-frame clones and drops some. The data show some 40,000 clones, with over 80% seen just once and 5.5% to 6.5% held by the top ten. The sequencing used unsorted PBMCs, collected 1 year after starting antiretroviral therapy. These receptors were obtained from a man between 18 and 29 years old with HIV.

The chain has TRBV7-9 and TRBJ1-4; D ambiguous. The CDR3 is 13 residues long. Germline V gene sequence: CDR1 SEHNR, CDR2 FQNEAQ (reference sequence). Trimming removed 5 bases from V and 4 bases from J, with 8 bases in between. CDR3 in DNA: TGTGCCAGCAGCAAGACGGGTAATGAAAAACTGTTTTTT. Protein product: CASSKTGNEKLFF.

The rearrangement uses TRBV28 and TRBJ1-4, with 9 bases aligning to TRBD1. With V trimmed by 2 bases and J by 6 bases, 4 bases remained unmatched. Germline V gives CDR1 MDHEN, CDR2 SYDVKM. CDR3 length equals 15 residues. The CDR3 DNA is TGTGCCAGCAGTTTAGGGACAGGGTTGGATGAAAAACTGTTTTTT. Its translation is CASSLGTGLDEKLFF.

J is TRBJ2-5 and V is TRBV7-6; no firm D call. The V and J ends lost 1 base and 5 bases respectively, with 14 bases between them. CDR1 SGHVS and CDR2 FNYEAQ come from the germline V gene. This CDR3 is built from 15 residues. CDR3 in amino acids: CASSLDALIFETQYF. The CDR3 DNA sequence: TGTGCCAGCAGCTTAGATGCGCTCATCTTTGAGACCCAGTACTTC.

The chain uses TRBV5-6 and TRBJ2-3, with TRBD2 matching 9 bases. Germline V gene data show CDR1 as SGHDT and CDR2 as YYEEEE. V lost 4 bases, J lost 5 bases, and 11 bases stayed unmatched. The CDR3 covers 16 residues. Here the CDR3 reads CASSGVGAGGKDTQYF. The CDR3 DNA reads TGTGCCAGCAGCGGGGTAGGAGCGGGAGGTAAAGATACGCAGTATTTT.

The chain is built from TRBV6-5 and TRBJ2-1, with D unclear. V lost 0 bases to trimming and J lost 2 bases, with 5 bases between them. This CDR3 is built from 14 residues. In germline, CDR1 is MNHEY, CDR2 SVGAGI. CDR3 nucleotide sequence: TGTGCCAGCAGTTACTCTAGTGCCTACAATGAGCAGTTCTTC. Translated, it gives CASSYSSAYNEQFF.

J is TRBJ2-7 and V is TRBV28; D remains ambiguous. V was trimmed by 4 bases and J by 0 bases, leaving 10 bases between them. The CDR3 is made up of 14 amino acids. Germline V gene data show CDR1 as MDHEN and CDR2 as SYDVKM. The CDR3 sequence: CASSSRADSYEQYF. The CDR3 bases are TGTGCCAGCAGTTCCCGGGCCGACTCCTACGAGCAGTACTTC. The whole variable domain, remainder taken from reference TRBV28 and TRBJ2-7, is DVKVTQSSRYLVKRTGEKVFLECVQDMDHENMFWYRQDPGLGLRLIYFSYDVKMKEKGDIPEGYSVSREKKERFSLILESASTNQTSMYLCASSSRADSYEQYFGPGTRLTVT.

The chain uses TRBV10-2 and TRBJ1-1, with 9 nucleotides matching TRBD1. The CDR3 totals 14 residues. J gave up 3 bases and V 6 bases, and 5 bases lay outside the gene matches. CDR1 and CDR2 from the germline V gene are WSHSY and SAAADI. This CDR3 reads CASRETGGYTEAFF. In DNA form, the CDR3 reads TGCGCCAGCAGGGAGACAGGGGGATACACTGAAGCTTTCTTT.